Below are 10 T cell receptor beta chains sequenced from a single sample in a study of blood T cell repertoires in COVID-19. Using immunoSEQ multiplex PCR, the repertoire was profiled, and TCRdb retains in-frame clones only, with some absent. The table lists about 110,000 clones, around 86% of them singletons. Sequenced: peripheral blood. These receptor sequences come from a woman in her 70s with acute or convalescent COVID-19.

The chain carries TRBV4-3 and TRBJ2-1; a possible D gene is TRBD1 (6 bases). The V gene's germline CDR1 is LGHNA and CDR2 YSLEER. Trimming left V 0 bases short and J 2 bases short, with 11 bases between. The CDR3 extends over 16 amino acids. CDR3 region: CASSQDLGQTYNEQFF. The CDR3 region has the DNA TGCGCCAGCAGCCAAGATCTTGGACAGACCTACAATGAGCAGTTCTTC.

The V and J genes are TRBV5-1 and TRBJ1-1; 9 bases align to TRBD1. From germline, CDR1 is SGHRS and CDR2 YFSETQ. The V and J ends lost 3 bases and 5 bases, in that order; junction bases with no gene match: 8. The CDR3 is made up of 15 amino acids. CDR3 amino acids: CASSYPGTGRTEAFF. CDR3 nucleotide sequence: TGCGCCAGCAGCTATCCCGGGACAGGGAGGACTGAAGCTTTCTTT. The entire variable domain, with the rest obtained from reference TRBV5-1 and TRBJ1-1, is as follows: KAGVTQTPRYLIKTRGQQVTLSCSPISGHRSVSWYQQTPGQGLQFLFEYFSETQRNKGNFPGRFSGRQFSNSRSEMNVSTLELGDSALYLCASSYPGTGRTEAFFGQGTRLTVV.

The chain recombines TRBV28 with TRBJ1-5; 7 bases match TRBD1. Germline V gene sequence: CDR1 MDHEN, CDR2 SYDVKM. The CDR3 runs to 14 residues. V trimming: 5 bases; J trimming: 4 bases; junction bases outside the gene matches: 5. The CDR3, as DNA: TGTGCCAGCAGTCGGGACAGTAGTAATCAGCCCCAGCATTTT. It is translated as CASSRDSSNQPQHF. Supplemented by reference TRBV28 and TRBJ1-5, the full variable domain reads DVKVTQSSRYLVKRTGEKVFLECVQDMDHENMFWYRQDPGLGLRLIYFSYDVKMKEKGDIPEGYSVSREKKERFSLILESASTNQTSMYLCASSRDSSNQPQHFGDGTRLSIL.

This clone was counted a single time. The J gene is TRBJ1-1, the V gene TRBV5-4; D is undetermined. This CDR3 is built from 15 residues. The germline V gene has CDR1 SGHNT and CDR2 YYREEE (reference sequence). The V end was cut by 5 bases, the J end by 0 bases, with 14 bases between. The CDR3 sequence is CASRREGWMNTEAFF. The CDR3 DNA reads as TGTGCCAGCAGGCGAGAGGGATGGATGAACACTGAAGCTTTCTTT. Together with reference TRBV5-4 and TRBJ1-1, the CDR3 gives the full variable domain: ETGVTQSPTHLIKTRGQQVTLRCSSQSGHNTVSWYQQALGQGPQFIFQYYREEENGRGNFPPRFSGLQFPNYSSELNVNALELDDSALYLCASRREGWMNTEAFFGQGTRLTVV.

This sequence joins TRBV27 and TRBJ2-7, with D unclear. Per germline, CDR1 MNHEY and CDR2 SMNVEV (reference sequence). Trimming pared 6 bases from V and 1 base from J, leaving 10 bases between. The CDR3 contains 13 residues. The CDR3 DNA reads as TGTGCCAGCAGCCCCCGGTGGTCCTACGAGCAGTACGTC. Protein: CASSPRWSYEQYV.

The chain combines TRBV7-2 with TRBJ1-1; D is undetermined. CDR1 is SGHTA, CDR2 FQGNSA, per germline. V was trimmed by 5 bases and J by 11 bases, leaving 9 bases between them. CDR3 length: 10 residues. The CDR3 sequence is CASSPLRAFF. In DNA form, the CDR3 reads TGTGCCAGCAGCCCATTGCGGGCTTTCTTT. The variable domain in full, completed from reference TRBV7-2 and TRBJ1-1, reads GAGVSQSPSNKVTEKGKDVELRCDPISGHTALYWYRQSLGQGLEFLIYFQGNSAPDKSGLPSDRFSAERTGGSVSTLTIQRTQQEDSAVYLCASSPLRAFFGQGTRLTVV.

The rearrangement uses TRBV5-6 and TRBJ2-7, with D possibly TRBD2 on 5 matching bases. The V gene's germline CDR1 is SGHDT and CDR2 YYEEEE. V was pared by 0 bases and J by 0 bases, with 19 bases between. This CDR3 has 18 amino acids. CDR3 in amino acids: CASSLAISEALYSYEQYF. CDR3 nucleotides: TGTGCCAGCAGCTTGGCTATTAGCGAGGCCCTATACTCCTACGAGCAGTACTTC.

The rearrangement uses TRBV7-2 and TRBJ2-7, with D perhaps matching TRBD1 (6 bases). The CDR3 contains 15 residues. Germline CDR1 SGHTA, CDR2 FQGNSA. Trimming left V 1 base short and J 2 bases short, with 12 bases between. The CDR3 spells CASSLVQGPAYEQYV. CDR3 nucleotides: TGTGCCAGCAGCTTAGTCCAGGGGCCTGCCTACGAGCAGTACGTC.

The J gene is TRBJ2-3, the V gene TRBV19; D perhaps matches TRBD1 (6 bases). Looked up from germline, CDR1 is LNHDA and CDR2 is SQIVND (reference sequence). V was trimmed by 5 bases and J by 4 bases, leaving 19 bases between them. The CDR3 contains 16 residues. The CDR3 loop reads CASSLWPLEGADTQYF. The CDR3 coding sequence is TGTGCCAGTAGTCTTTGGCCTCTCGAGGGGGCAGATACGCAGTATTTT. The whole variable domain, filled in from reference TRBV19 and TRBJ2-3, reads DGGITQSPKYLFRKEGQNVTLSCEQNLNHDAMYWYRQDPGQGLRLIYYSQIVNDFQKGDIAEGYSVSREKKESFPLTVTSAQKNPTAFYLCASSLWPLEGADTQYFGPGTRLTVL.

The CDR3 DNA sequence: TGTGCCATCAGCGCGACAGGGAACACTGAAGCTTTCTTT. It specifies CAISATGNTEAFF. The rearrangement joins TRBV10-3 to TRBJ1-1, with a weak D call TRBD1 (6 bases). The CDR3 length is 13 residues. The V end was cut by 6 bases, the J end by 1 base, with 9 bases between. In germline, CDR1 is ENHRY, CDR2 SYGVKD.